These 4 T cell receptor beta chains were sequenced from one sample in a study of blood T cell repertoires in COVID-19 (dated by TCRdb to about 2020). Receptor libraries were prepared by the immunoSEQ multiplex PCR assay. Not all clones reach the TCRdb copy of this immuneACCESS table, which keeps in-frame sequences only. Checked studies attribute under half of the gap to unresolved V genes and leave the rest unexplained. The sample table records 200,000 to 250,000 clones; about nine tenths of these occur just once. The ten largest make up about 6% of the sample. The sample was peripheral blood. All receptors derive from a man at least 80 years old with acute or convalescent COVID-19.

The genes are TRBV18 and TRBJ1-4; D call uncertain. This CDR3 is 16 amino acids long. Trimming removed 5 bases at V and 2 bases at J, with 15 bases between. Germline V gene data show CDR1 as KGHSH and CDR2 as LQKENI. The CDR3: CASSFSPPGTNEKLFF. CDR3 bases: TGTGCCAGCTCATTCTCCCCCCCGGGGACTAATGAAAAACTGTTTTTT.

The CDR3 loop is CASSLWGRGTDTQYF. In DNA form, the CDR3 reads TGTGCCAGCAGCTTGTGGGGGCGAGGCACAGATACGCAGTATTTT. This rearrangement joins TRBV5-6 to TRBJ2-3; maybe TRBD1 (6 bases). The CDR3 is 15 residues long. CDR1 is SGHDT and CDR2 is YYEEEE in the germline V gene. Trimming removed 1 base at V and 1 base at J, with 10 bases between.

The gene calls are TRBV2 and TRBJ2-2, with 9 nucleotides matching TRBD2. Trimming cost V 3 bases and J 6 bases; bases outside gene matches: 11. CDR3 length equals 17 residues. Germline V lookup: CDR1 SNHLY, CDR2 FYNNEI. This chain's CDR3 is CASSESSGRPPAGELFF. The CDR3 DNA is TGTGCCAGCAGTGAGTCGAGCGGGAGGCCTCCGGCCGGGGAGCTGTTTTTT.

The chain uses TRBV7-2 and TRBJ2-1; TRBD2 agrees at 10 bases. Germline CDR1 SGHTA, CDR2 FQGNSA. V dropped 4 bases and J dropped 8; count of bases not matched to a gene: 5. The CDR3 extends over 14 amino acids. The CDR3 loop is CASSSRTSGDEQFF. CDR3 sequence (DNA): TGTGCCAGCAGCTCCCGGACTAGCGGTGATGAGCAGTTCTTC.